The clone carrying this T cell receptor (beta chain) was seen a few times. Amplification of TCR beta CDR3 regions used RNA transcripts. In the first round, RT-PCR was carried out with HTBI primers, and a multiplex PCR formed the second round. TCRdb redid the calling of the multiplex PCR reads with MiXCR, one entry per CDR3 protein. Of hundreds of thousands of distinct CDR3 sequences listed, about two fifths are singletons. This sample is drawn from a study of Graves' ophthalmopathy and Graves' hyperthyroidism. V shed 6 bases and J shed 5 bases, with 10 bases lying between them. Per the germline V gene, CDR1 is SQVTM and CDR2 is ANQGSEA. The CDR3 loop spans 12 amino acids.

This TCR came from an adult man with Graves' ophthalmopathy. Sample: peripheral blood. The rearrangement uses TRBV29-1 and TRBJ2-2; no reliable D call. CDR3 nucleotide sequence: TGCAGCGTAGATCGACGGACCGGGGAGCTGTTTTTT. This translates into CSVDRRTGELFF.